The entry below describes one T cell receptor (beta chain). Under the authors' procedure: Estimation of nucleated cell counts was performed using reference gene primer amplification. Measured with immunoSEQ multiplex PCR; TCRdb has only the in-frame clones, and not every one. V, J and clone size are taken as reported in that table, and D and trimming were inferred from the DNA itself. There are approximately 250,000 clones in the sample; around 90% occur only once, and roughly 4.9% lies in the top ten. During active infection, Seattle patients enrolled and were then monitored through disease. Trimming shortened V by 0 bases and J by 0 bases, and 9 bases separated the two germline ends. Germline-derived CDR1 and CDR2 are LGHNA and YSLEER. This CDR3 region has 15 residues. These data come from a study of blood T cell repertoires in COVID-19. Study-level information: Whether acute or convalescent, the COVID-19 samples came from the United States, Italy and Spain. Sample material is recorded as cDNA or gDNA derived from T cells, B-cell-depleted T cells, or PBMCs.

This chain uses TRBV4-3 with TRBJ2-7, with D unclear. The sample comprised peripheral blood. This sequence was found in a woman aged 60-75 years with COVID-19, enrolled during active disease. Here the CDR3 reads CASSQDDLPSYEQYF. The CDR3, as DNA: TGCGCCAGCAGCCAAGATGACTTACCCTCCTACGAGCAGTACTTC.